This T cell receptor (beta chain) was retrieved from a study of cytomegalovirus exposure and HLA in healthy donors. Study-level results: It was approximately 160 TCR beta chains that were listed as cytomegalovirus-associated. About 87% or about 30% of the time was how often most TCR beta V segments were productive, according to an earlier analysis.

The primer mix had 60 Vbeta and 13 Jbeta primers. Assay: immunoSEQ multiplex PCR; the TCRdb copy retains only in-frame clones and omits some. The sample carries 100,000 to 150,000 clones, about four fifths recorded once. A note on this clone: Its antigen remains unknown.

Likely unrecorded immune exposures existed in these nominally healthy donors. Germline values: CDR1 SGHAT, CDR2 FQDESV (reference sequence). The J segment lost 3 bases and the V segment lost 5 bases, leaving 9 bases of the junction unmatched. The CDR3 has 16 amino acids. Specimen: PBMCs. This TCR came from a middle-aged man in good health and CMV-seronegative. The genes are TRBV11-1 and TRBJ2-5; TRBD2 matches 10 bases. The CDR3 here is CASSLRVAGGEETQYF. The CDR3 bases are TGTGCCAGCAGCCTCCGGGTAGCGGGGGGTGAAGAGACCCAGTACTTC.